This T cell receptor (beta chain) originates from a study of cytomegalovirus exposure and HLA in healthy donors. This CDR3 is 14 amino acids long. CDR1 and CDR2 (germline): MNHNS, SASEGT. V was shortened by 8 bases and J by 4 bases, with 14 bases between the two germline ends. The PCR had 60 Vbeta and 13 Jbeta primers. TCRdb keeps only in-frame clones here, not all; method: immunoSEQ multiplex PCR. Here the sample spans more than 95,000 clones, over 75% being singletons. With regard to this clone: Its antigen is not known.

General observations from the study: Some public TCRs appeared in many individuals, while most sequences were rare. Follow-up analysis seemed to connect common viral pathogens with several of the most significant clusters identified.

This receptor was taken from a woman in her thirties or forties in good health and CMV-seropositive. The sequenced material came from PBMCs. This chain connects TRBV6-1 to TRBJ2-2, with D perhaps TRBD1 (5 bases). Here the CDR3 reads CASRDTGGTGELFF. CDR3 nucleotide sequence: TGTGCCAGCCGAGATACAGGTGGCACCGGGGAGCTGTTTTTT.